Shown below are 30 T cell receptor beta chains from a single sample sequenced in a study of long-term antiretroviral therapy in people with HIV. The run of the v3.0 immunoSEQ assay was at survey level. TCRdb's copy holds only in-frame clones and misses some; the assay was immunoSEQ multiplex PCR. The sample contains 10,000 to 13,000 clones, about four fifths of which appear only once. Source: unsorted PBMCs, taken 1.2 years after starting antiretroviral therapy. These receptors came from a man aged 40-49 years with HIV.

V is TRBV5-1 and J is TRBJ2-6, with D perhaps matching TRBD2 (6 bases). The CDR3 totals 17 residues. V shed 4 bases and J shed 0 bases, with 14 bases lying between them. Per the germline V gene, CDR1 is SGHRS and CDR2 is YFSETQ. CDR3 loop: CASSRNRDFSGANVLTF. In DNA, the CDR3 is TGCGCCAGCAGCCGGAACCGGGACTTCTCTGGGGCCAACGTCCTGACTTTC.

The chain employs TRBV14 and TRBJ2-6, with D uncertain. V lost 4 bases and J 3 bases, leaving 7 bases between the germline ends. The CDR3 length is 14 residues. From germline, CDR1 is SGHDN and CDR2 FVKESK. This CDR3 reads CASSPRYGANVLTF. CDR3 sequence (DNA): TGTGCCAGCAGCCCTCGTTATGGGGCCAACGTCCTGACTTTC.

This chain connects TRBV7-7 to TRBJ2-1, with 14 bases matching TRBD2. The CDR3 runs 18 residues. V gave up 4 bases and J gave up 1 base; unmatched junction bases: 6. Per the germline V gene, CDR1 is SSHAT and CDR2 is FNYEAQ (reference sequence). Here the CDR3 reads CASSSGLAGVGSYNEQFF. CDR3 bases: TGTGCCAGCAGCTCGGGACTAGCGGGGGTAGGATCCTACAATGAGCAGTTCTTC.

The chain links TRBV7-9 to TRBJ1-2; D is undetermined. V was cut by 1 base and J by 7 bases, with 13 bases left in between. CDR1 SEHNR and CDR2 FQNEAQ come from the germline V gene (reference sequence). The CDR3 has 14 amino acids. The CDR3 sequence is CASSLGGPVRGYTF. The CDR3 bases are TGTGCCAGCAGCTTAGGTGGGCCAGTGCGTGGCTACACCTTC.

CDR3 DNA sequence: TGTGCCAGCAGCTTCGACAGGGGTGCCTACGAGCAGTACTTC. Its translation is CASSFDRGAYEQYF. The V gene is TRBV5-8, the J gene TRBJ2-7; 8 nucleotides align to TRBD1. Trimming at V came to 2 bases and at J to 2 bases, leaving 3 bases not matched to a gene. Germline assignment: CDR1 SGHTS and CDR2 YDEGEE. This CDR3 is built from 14 residues. The variable domain in full, with the rest retrieved from reference TRBV5-8 and TRBJ2-7, is EAGVTQSPTHLIKTRGQQATLRCSPISGHTSVYWYQQALGLGLQFLLWYDEGEERNRGNFPPRFSGRQFPNYSSELNVNALELEDSALYLCASSFDRGAYEQYFGPGTRLTVT.

This chain joins TRBV10-3 and TRBJ2-2; D is ambiguous. Per the germline V gene, CDR1 is ENHRY and CDR2 is SYGVKD. This CDR3 spans 12 amino acids. V was clipped by 7 bases and J by 3 bases, with 6 bases between them. In DNA, the CDR3 is TGTGCCATCAAAGGTGACACCGGGGAGCTGTTTTTT. This sequence encodes CAIKGDTGELFF.

This clone was recorded only once. The rearrangement joins TRBV7-2 to TRBJ1-3; no firm D call. Germline V lookup: CDR1 SGHTA, CDR2 FQGNSA. Trimming shortened V by 2 bases and J by 2 bases, and 10 bases separated the two germline ends. CDR3 length: 15 residues. The CDR3 loop reads CASSLIKGAGNTIYF. The DNA of the CDR3 is TGTGCCAGCAGCTTAATAAAGGGAGCTGGAAACACCATATATTTT.

V gene TRBV7-9 combines with J gene TRBJ1-1; no definite D call. The V end was cut by 1 base, the J end by 4 bases, with 7 bases between. Looked up from germline, CDR1 is SEHNR and CDR2 is FQNEAQ (reference sequence). The CDR3 has 13 residues. The CDR3 protein is CASSLGGGTEAFF. The CDR3 bases are TGTGCCAGCAGCTTAGGAGGTGGCACTGAAGCTTTCTTT.

The chain couples TRBV10-2 to TRBJ2-2; 7 positions match TRBD2. Germline V gene lookup returns CDR1 WSHSY and CDR2 SAAADI. With V trimmed by 6 bases and J by 0 bases, 4 bases remained unmatched. CDR3 length: 15 amino acids. The CDR3 DNA is TGCGCCAGCAGCCCCGGACTAGCGAACACCGGGGAGCTGTTTTTT. Translation gives CASSPGLANTGELFF.

The chain couples TRBV6-5 to TRBJ2-7, with D uncertain. V dropped 0 bases and J dropped 2 bases, with 11 bases sitting between them. This CDR3 spans 15 amino acids. Germline loops: CDR1 MNHEY, CDR2 SVGAGI. Here the CDR3 reads CASSYSAALPYEQYF. The CDR3 DNA is TGTGCCAGCAGTTACTCCGCTGCTCTTCCCTACGAGCAGTACTTC.

CDR3 coding DNA: TGTGCCAGTAGTATAGTGACAGGGAGTAGCACAGATACGCAGTATTTT. Translating gives CASSIVTGSSTDTQYF. J is TRBJ2-3 and V is TRBV19, with 7 nucleotides matching TRBD1. Germline assignment: CDR1 LNHDA and CDR2 SQIVND (reference sequence). The CDR3 loop spans 16 amino acids. J was trimmed by 0 bases and V by 1 base; bases with no gene match: 4. Complete variable domain (other parts from reference TRBV19 and TRBJ2-3): DGGITQSPKYLFRKEGQNVTLSCEQNLNHDAMYWYRQDPGQGLRLIYYSQIVNDFQKGDIAEGYSVSREKKESFPLTVTSAQKNPTAFYLCASSIVTGSSTDTQYFGPGTRLTVL.

The rearrangement uses TRBV19 and TRBJ1-4; the match to TRBD1 covers 7 bases. Germline values: CDR1 LNHDA, CDR2 SQIVND (reference sequence). V gave up 7 bases and J gave up 1 base; unmatched junction bases: 3. The CDR3 totals 14 residues. This CDR3 is CASTRQGTNEKLFF. The CDR3 DNA follows: TGTGCCAGTACGAGACAGGGAACTAATGAAAAACTGTTTTTT.

V is TRBV7-3 and J is TRBJ2-2; tentatively, D is TRBD1 or TRBD2 (5 bases each). The germline V and J ends were trimmed by 5 bases and 4 bases, with 8 bases remaining between them. The CDR3 spans 13 residues. Germline V lookup: CDR1 SGHTA, CDR2 FQGTGA. The DNA for the CDR3 is TGTGCCAGCAGCCAAGGGACCACCGGGGAGCTGTTTTTT. It is translated as CASSQGTTGELFF.

The V and J genes are TRBV4-1 and TRBJ2-5, with 7 bases matching TRBD2. Trimming at V came to 0 bases and at J to 5 bases, leaving 6 bases not matched to a gene. The CDR3 is 15 residues long. Per the germline V gene, CDR1 is MGHRA and CDR2 is YSYEKL. The CDR3 spells CASSQEGGEWETQYF. The CDR3 nucleotides read TGCGCCAGCAGCCAAGAGGGAGGGGAATGGGAGACCCAGTACTTC.

The V and J genes are TRBV18 and TRBJ1-1; 12 bases are shared with TRBD1. Trimming at V came to 3 bases and at J to 6 bases, leaving 11 bases not matched to a gene. The germline V gene has CDR1 KGHSH and CDR2 LQKENI. The CDR3 contains 17 residues. The CDR3 region is CASSPGTGGKRSAEAFF. The CDR3, as DNA: TGTGCCAGCTCACCCGGGACAGGGGGCAAGAGATCGGCTGAAGCTTTCTTT.

This clone was found a few times. The chain uses TRBV4-1 and TRBJ2-7; 7 bases line up with TRBD1. The V gene end was trimmed by 2 bases and the J gene end by 3 bases; junction bases not matched to a gene: 4. Germline CDR1 and CDR2: MGHRA and YSYEKL. The CDR3 runs to 14 residues. The CDR3 loop reads CASSQPGQNYEQYF. The CDR3 coding sequence is TGCGCCAGCAGCCAACCGGGACAGAACTACGAGCAGTACTTC.

V and J are TRBV6-1 and TRBJ2-7; TRBD1 matches 9 bases. The CDR3 loop spans 18 amino acids. The germline V gene has CDR1 MNHNS and CDR2 SASEGT. V dropped 0 bases and J dropped 0; count of bases not matched to a gene: 9. The CDR3 loop is CASSEAQKGQGFSYEQYF. For the CDR3, the DNA is TGTGCCAGCAGTGAAGCGCAAAAGGGACAGGGATTCTCCTACGAGCAGTACTTC.

This clone was observed once. The chain employs TRBV14 and TRBJ2-1; 7 bases are shared with TRBD2. The CDR3 has 14 residues. Trimming took 4 bases from V and 9 from J; bases not matched to a gene: 9. Germline V lookup: CDR1 SGHDN, CDR2 FVKESK. The CDR3 protein is CASSPLGGVGEQFF. The CDR3 DNA follows: TGTGCCAGCAGCCCCCTGGGGGGGGTCGGTGAGCAGTTCTTC.

The CDR3 sequence is CASSPRQWSEAFF. DNA of the CDR3: TGTGCCAGCAGCCCACGACAGTGGAGTGAAGCTTTCTTT. The chain links TRBV4-2 to TRBJ1-1, with D maybe TRBD1 (5 bases). V dropped 4 bases and J dropped 7 bases, with 13 bases sitting between them. CDR1 and CDR2 (germline): LGHNA, YNFKEQ. There are 13 residues in the CDR3.

The gene calls are TRBV30 and TRBJ1-6; D is perhaps TRBD1 (5 bases). The CDR3 length is 14 residues. V lost 0 bases, J lost 8 bases, and 11 bases lay in between. Germline V gene sequence: CDR1 GTSNPN, CDR2 SVGIG (reference sequence). CDR3 bases: TGTGCCTGGAGTGTTCGGGGGTCCGATTCACCCCTCCACTTT. Amino acids: CAWSVRGSDSPLHF.

This clone was found a few times. The chain recombines TRBV27 with TRBJ2-7; 7 positions match TRBD1. Trimming at V came to 5 bases and at J to 2 bases, leaving 3 bases not matched to a gene. Germline loops: CDR1 MNHEY, CDR2 SMNVEV (reference sequence). CDR3 length equals 13 residues. The CDR3 here is CASSETGPYEQYF. The CDR3 bases are TGTGCCAGCAGTGAGACAGGGCCCTACGAGCAGTACTTC.

The CDR3 DNA sequence: TGCGCCAGCAGCGCCTATAGCACCGGGGAGCTGTTTTTT. Translation: CASSAYSTGELFF. The chain has TRBV5-1 and TRBJ2-2; D unclear. With 4 bases removed from V and 4 bases from J, the gap between germline ends came to 8 bases. This CDR3 is 13 amino acids long. The germline V gene encodes CDR1 SGHRS and CDR2 YFSETQ.

CDR3 DNA: TGTGCCAGCTCTTACAGGGGGGGTGGCACTGAAGCTTTCTTT. This sequence encodes CASSYRGGGTEAFF. The genes are TRBV6-1 and TRBJ1-1; the match to TRBD1 covers 8 bases. The V gene's germline CDR1 is MNHNS and CDR2 SASEGT. The CDR3 is made up of 14 amino acids. The J segment lost 4 bases and the V segment lost 8 bases, leaving 9 bases of the junction unmatched.

The chain uses TRBV7-2 and TRBJ2-3; TRBD2 might be the D (7 bases). This CDR3 region has 15 residues. The germline V gene encodes CDR1 SGHTA and CDR2 FQGNSA. V was clipped by 5 bases and J by 2 bases, with 14 bases between them. The CDR3 region is CASSPVGGPTDTQYF. CDR3 sequence (DNA): TGTGCCAGCAGCCCGGTGGGGGGGCCCACAGATACGCAGTATTTT.

This chain joins TRBV5-8 and TRBJ1-4; 10 bases agree with TRBD1. The V gene's germline CDR1 is SGHTS and CDR2 YDEGEE. This CDR3 spans 15 amino acids. Germline trimming cut 4 bases from V and 7 bases from J; bases unmatched to any gene: 7. Here the CDR3 reads CASSATGGAGEKLFF. The CDR3 nucleotides are TGTGCCAGCAGCGCGACAGGGGGCGCGGGTGAAAAACTGTTTTTT.

V is TRBV30 and J is TRBJ1-2; the D is unclear. The CDR3 sequence is 14 residues long. V gave up 0 bases and J gave up 6 bases, with 14 bases separating them. Germline V CDR1 and CDR2: GTSNPN, SVGIG (reference sequence). CDR3 sequence (DNA): TGTGCCTGGAGTGTACTCGGGGTTAGTGATGGCTACACCTTC. As protein: CAWSVLGVSDGYTF.

In its sample, this clone ranks as medium-sized. The rearrangement uses TRBV27 and TRBJ2-7, with D perhaps TRBD2 (7 bases). V lost 4 bases and J lost 4, with 23 bases in between. Germline V CDR1 and CDR2: MNHEY, SMNVEV (reference sequence). The CDR3 has 17 residues. The CDR3 coding sequence is TGTGCCAGCAGTTCCACATCGAGGGGGGGGCACGGGTACGAGCAGTACTTC. This encodes CASSSTSRGGHGYEQYF.

The chain carries TRBV4-3 and TRBJ1-2; D may be TRBD1 (6 bases). This CDR3 contains 13 residues. V shed 2 bases and J shed 4 bases, with 8 bases lying between them. Germline loops: CDR1 LGHNA, CDR2 YSLEER. CDR3 nucleotides: TGCGCCAGCAGCCAAACAGGGAGCTATGGCTACACCTTC. This sequence encodes CASSQTGSYGYTF.

This chain links TRBV27 with TRBJ2-3; 9 bases map to TRBD1. V was clipped by 4 bases and J by 3 bases; unmatched bases: 14. The CDR3 runs to 18 residues. Germline V lookup: CDR1 MNHEY, CDR2 SMNVEV (reference sequence). CDR3 sequence: CASSSPLMGQGRTDTQYF. The CDR3 region has the DNA TGTGCCAGCAGTTCCCCGCTCATGGGACAGGGAAGGACAGATACGCAGTATTTT.

Details on this clone: This same CDR3 is encoded by further DNA sequences in the sample. This rearrangement joins TRBV9 to TRBJ1-5; 9 nucleotides align to TRBD1. Per germline, CDR1 SGDLS and CDR2 YYNGEE. This CDR3 has 15 residues. The ends lost 3 bases at V and 4 bases at J; junction bases unmatched: 5. The CDR3 sequence: CASSARQGENQPQHF. CDR3 nucleotide sequence: TGTGCCAGCAGCGCCCGACAGGGGGAAAATCAGCCCCAGCATTTT.